The clone carrying this TCR beta chain was seen just once. This record comes from a study of blood T cell repertoires in COVID-19. Study context: Donors in the United States, Italy and Spain gave samples during acute or convalescent COVID-19. PBMCs, B-cell-depleted T cells, or T cells were the source of the cDNA or gDNA that made up the material.

Data came from immunoSEQ multiplex PCR; TCRdb stores just in-frame clones and leaves some out. The sample lists approximately 200,000 clones, about 84% occurring once. Allocation to cohorts depended on clinical history reported by the participants. CDR1 is KGHDR, CDR2 SFDVKD, per germline. The CDR3 contains 14 residues. Trimming pared 4 bases from V and 1 base from J, leaving 8 bases between. The chain combines TRBV24-1 with TRBJ2-3, with a possible D match to TRBD2 (6 bases). Sequences were obtained from PBMCs or T cells enriched from blood (not recorded which). The receptor was derived from a woman younger than 45 who had recovered from COVID-19. CDR3 protein: CATSDPGGTDTQYF. CDR3 in DNA: TGTGCCACCAGTGACCCGGGGGGCACAGATACGCAGTATTTT.